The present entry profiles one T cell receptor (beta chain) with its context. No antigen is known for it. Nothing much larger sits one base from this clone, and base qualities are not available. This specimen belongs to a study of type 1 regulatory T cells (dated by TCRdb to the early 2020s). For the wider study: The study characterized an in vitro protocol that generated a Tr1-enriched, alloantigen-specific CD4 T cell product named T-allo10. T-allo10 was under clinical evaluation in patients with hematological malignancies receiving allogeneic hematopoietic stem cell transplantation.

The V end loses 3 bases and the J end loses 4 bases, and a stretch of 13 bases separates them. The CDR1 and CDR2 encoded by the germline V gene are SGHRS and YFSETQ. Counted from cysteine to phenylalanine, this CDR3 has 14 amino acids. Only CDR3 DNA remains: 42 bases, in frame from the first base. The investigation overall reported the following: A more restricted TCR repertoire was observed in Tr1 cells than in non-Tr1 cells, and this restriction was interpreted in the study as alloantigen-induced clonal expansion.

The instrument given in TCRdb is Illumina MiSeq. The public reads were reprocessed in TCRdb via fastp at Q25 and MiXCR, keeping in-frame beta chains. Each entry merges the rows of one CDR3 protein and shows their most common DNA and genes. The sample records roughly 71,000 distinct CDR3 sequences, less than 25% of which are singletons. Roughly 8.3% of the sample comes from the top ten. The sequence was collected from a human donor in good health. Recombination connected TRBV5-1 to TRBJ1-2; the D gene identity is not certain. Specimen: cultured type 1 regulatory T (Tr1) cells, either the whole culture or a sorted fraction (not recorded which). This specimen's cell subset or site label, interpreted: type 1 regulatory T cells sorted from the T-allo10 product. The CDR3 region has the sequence CASSSDAGIYGYTF. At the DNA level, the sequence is TGCGCCAGCAGCTCCGACGCCGGGATCTATGGCTACACCTTC.